Presented here are 26 T cell receptor beta chains from one specimen sequenced in a study of Ad26.COV2.S vaccination and SARS-CoV-2 variants. The protocol was immunoSEQ multiplex PCR, while the TCRdb copy is restricted to in-frame clones and leaves out a portion. This sample has roughly 350,000 clones; around 89% occur once, and the top ten carry 6.4%. Treatment of the sample: some 20 received Ad26.COV2.S at low or high dose, single or two shots; 5 received placebo; per-sample allocation not given. Sampling was performed 63 days after the first vaccine or placebo injection. The sample was peripheral blood, taken in a trial of Ad26.COV2.S vaccine versus placebo. The receptors stem from a person aged 18-65 years who received the Ad26.COV2.S COVID-19 vaccine or a placebo.

The V and J genes are TRBV30 and TRBJ2-1, with no clear D. The CDR3 extends over 12 amino acids. V was trimmed by 2 bases and J by 4 bases, leaving 6 bases between them. Germline CDR1 reads GTSNPN; CDR2 reads SVGIG (reference sequence). The CDR3 loop reads CAWSNTYNEQFF. In nucleotides, the CDR3 is TGTGCCTGGAGTAACACGTACAATGAGCAGTTCTTC.

This clone was detected once. V is TRBV19 and J is TRBJ2-7, with D perhaps matching TRBD1 or TRBD2 (5 bases each). Germline loops: CDR1 LNHDA, CDR2 SQIVND (reference sequence). V was cut by 4 bases and J by 2 bases, with 12 bases left in between. The CDR3 is made up of 14 amino acids. CDR3 nucleotide sequence: TGTGCCAGTAGTACCTCTGGGACCACCTACGAGCAGTACTTC. This translates into CASSTSGTTYEQYF.

V and J are TRBV5-1 and TRBJ2-3; D possibly matches TRBD1 or TRBD2 (5 bases each). The germline CDR1 and CDR2 sequences are SGHRS and YFSETQ. V was trimmed by 3 bases and J by 4 bases, leaving 12 bases between them. CDR3 length: 14 amino acids. The CDR3: CASSSGTAADTQYF. CDR3 DNA: TGCGCCAGCAGCTCAGGGACCGCAGCAGATACGCAGTATTTT.

This clone came up many times. The V gene is TRBV7-9, the J gene TRBJ1-2; D not resolved. The germline V and J ends were trimmed by 5 bases and 7 bases, with 14 bases remaining between them. The CDR3 runs to 13 residues. In germline, CDR1 is SEHNR, CDR2 FQNEAQ (reference sequence). The DNA for the CDR3 is TGTGCCAGCAGCCCTAATCTGGCGGGTGGCTACACCTTC. This codes for CASSPNLAGGYTF. Full variable domain (missing parts from reference TRBV7-9 and TRBJ1-2): DTGVSQNPRHKITKRGQNVTFRCDPISEHNRLYWYRQTLGQGPEFLTYFQNEAQLEKSRLLSDRFSAERPKGSFSTLEIQRTEQGDSAMYLCASSPNLAGGYTFGSGTRLTVV.

The chain carries TRBV5-1 and TRBJ2-7, with TRBD1 matching over 10 bases. Trimming removed 3 bases from V and 3 bases from J; junction bases left unmatched: 3. The CDR3 is 14 residues long. In germline, CDR1 is SGHRS, CDR2 YFSETQ. The CDR3 protein is CASSSRTGGYEQYF. In DNA, the CDR3 is TGCGCCAGCAGCTCCCGGACAGGGGGCTACGAGCAGTACTTC.

This clone turned up a few times. The chain employs TRBV9 and TRBJ1-3, with D unclear. The V and J ends lost 0 bases and 0 bases respectively, with 7 bases between them. CDR1 and CDR2 (germline): SGDLS, YYNGEE. The length of the CDR3 is 15 residues. The CDR3 DNA reads TGTGCCAGCAGCGTAGAACATGACTCTGGAAACACCATATATTTT. The encoded protein is CASSVEHDSGNTIYF.

This rearrangement joins TRBV16 to TRBJ1-2; D is unresolved. V lost 0 bases, J lost 8 bases, and 13 bases lay in between. CDR1 is KGHSY and CDR2 is FQNENV in the germline V gene. The length of the CDR3 is 14 residues. The CDR3 region is CASSQSAAGQGYTF. The CDR3 region has the DNA TGTGCCAGCAGCCAATCGGCGGCCGGGCAGGGCTACACCTTC.

The J gene is TRBJ2-2, the V gene TRBV7-3; D not certain. This CDR3 is built from 15 residues. V was pared by 4 bases and J by 0 bases, with 9 bases between. Germline CDR1 is SGHTA and CDR2 is FQGTGA. The CDR3 here is CASSWAETNTGELFF. The CDR3 DNA sequence: TGTGCCAGCAGCTGGGCGGAGACGAACACCGGGGAGCTGTTTTTT.

This chain joins TRBV3-1 (or the pseudogene TRBV3-2) and TRBJ2-6; 10 positions agree with TRBD2. The germline gives CDR1 LGHDT, CDR2 YNNKEL (reference sequence). V gave up 1 base and J gave up 0 bases; unmatched junction bases: 3. The CDR3 is made up of 18 amino acids. The CDR3 protein is CASSQGLAGTSGANVLTF. DNA for the CDR3: TGTGCCAGCAGCCAAGGACTAGCGGGTACCTCTGGGGCCAACGTCCTGACTTTC.

The chain recombines TRBV11-2 with TRBJ1-4; D is uncertain. The CDR3 is 13 amino acids. In germline, CDR1 is SGHAT, CDR2 FQNNGV. Trimming took 0 bases from V and 11 from J, leaving 10 bases between them. This CDR3 reads CASSLEMGGKLFF. DNA for the CDR3: TGTGCCAGCAGCTTAGAGATGGGAGGGAAACTGTTTTTT.

This clone was seen a handful of times. This rearrangement joins TRBV7-3 to TRBJ1-4; 7 bases map to TRBD1. The V gene end was trimmed by 5 bases and the J gene end by 5 bases; junction bases not matched to a gene: 8. There are 15 residues in the CDR3. Germline V gene lookup returns CDR1 SGHTA and CDR2 FQGTGA. The CDR3 sequence is CASSPGRGPNEKLFF. The CDR3 DNA follows: TGTGCCAGCAGCCCCGGGAGGGGGCCGAATGAAAAACTGTTTTTT. The variable domain in full, completed from reference TRBV7-3 and TRBJ1-4, reads GAGVSQTPSNKVTEKGKYVELRCDPISGHTALYWYRQSLGQGPEFLIYFQGTGAADDSGLPNDRFFAVRPEGSVSTLKIQRTERGDSAVYLCASSPGRGPNEKLFFGSGTQLSVL.

This rearrangement joins TRBV5-1 to TRBJ1-1; D is ambiguous. Per the germline V gene, CDR1 is SGHRS and CDR2 is YFSETQ. The CDR3 runs to 11 residues. V was shortened by 7 bases and J by 4 bases, with 8 bases between the two germline ends. Written as DNA, the CDR3 is TGCGCCAGCTCGGGAGGCACTGAAGCTTTCTTT. This codes for CASSGGTEAFF.

This clone was seen a few times. This chain joins TRBV12-3 or TRBV12-4 and TRBJ1-2, with D possibly matching TRBD1 (6 bases). This CDR3 spans 11 amino acids. Trimming pared 4 bases from V and 10 bases from J, leaving 10 bases between. The CDR3 loop reads CASSSRQAYTF. CDR3 in DNA: TGTGCCAGCAGTTCCCGACAGGCCTACACCTTC.

The V call is TRBV7-9, the J call TRBJ1-2, with a weak D call TRBD1 (5 bases). Germline loops: CDR1 SEHNR, CDR2 FQNEAQ (reference sequence). Trimming cost V 5 bases and J 4 bases, with 20 bases left between them. The CDR3 sequence is 16 residues long. The CDR3 region is CASSPQTPGRTYGYTF. DNA for the CDR3: TGTGCCAGCAGCCCCCAAACACCGGGACGGACCTATGGCTACACCTTC.

This clone showed up just once. CDR3 nucleotides: TGTGCCAGCAGTACCGGGAGCTCCTACAATGAGCAGTTCTTC. The encoded protein is CASSTGSSYNEQFF. V and J are TRBV27 and TRBJ2-1; a possible D gene is TRBD2 (6 bases). The CDR3 spans 14 residues. V was trimmed by 5 bases and J by 0 bases, leaving 8 bases between them. Looked up from germline, CDR1 is MNHEY and CDR2 is SMNVEV (reference sequence).

This chain connects TRBV6-4 to TRBJ2-3; 11 nucleotides align to TRBD2. Germline V gene sequence: CDR1 MRHNA, CDR2 SNTAGT. The CDR3 consists of 15 residues. J gave up 4 bases and V 5 bases, and 5 bases lay outside the gene matches. The CDR3 DNA reads as TGTGCCAGCAGTAAAACTAGCGGGAGTTCAGATACGCAGTATTTT. It encodes CASSKTSGSSDTQYF.

The table lists this clone with a few counts. The chain has TRBV2 and TRBJ2-7, with D maybe TRBD1 (6 bases). The V gene lost 5 bases and the J gene lost 2 bases, with 10 bases spanning the gap. There are 13 residues in the CDR3. From germline, CDR1 is SNHLY and CDR2 FYNNEI. CDR3 sequence reads: CASSRTVTYEQYF. The CDR3 DNA reads TGTGCCAGCAGTAGGACAGTCACCTACGAGCAGTACTTC.

The chain employs TRBV27 and TRBJ1-6; D gene unclear. The CDR3 contains 13 residues. The germline V gene encodes CDR1 MNHEY and CDR2 SMNVEV (reference sequence). V dropped 2 bases and J dropped 8 bases, with 7 bases sitting between them. In DNA form, the CDR3 reads TGTGCCAGCAGTTTACATCGGGATTCACCCCTCCACTTT. Its translation: CASSLHRDSPLHF.

V is TRBV9 and J is TRBJ1-5, with D possibly matching TRBD1 (5 bases). CDR1 is SGDLS and CDR2 is YYNGEE in the germline V gene. V was clipped by 4 bases and J by 3 bases, with 14 bases between them. CDR3 length equals 15 residues. CDR3 coding DNA: TGTGCCAGCAGCTCCCAACCAGGGATCAATCAGCCCCAGCATTTT. Amino acids: CASSSQPGINQPQHF.

This chain links TRBV5-1 with TRBJ2-6; D is ambiguous. From germline, CDR1 is SGHRS and CDR2 YFSETQ. Trimming removed 1 base at V and 0 bases at J, with 8 bases between. The CDR3 covers 16 residues. The CDR3 is CASSLKRTSGANVLTF. Written as DNA, the CDR3 is TGCGCCAGCAGCTTGAAGAGGACCTCTGGGGCCAACGTCCTGACTTTC.

The chain recombines TRBV27 with TRBJ1-1; perhaps TRBD1 as D (6 bases). Germline values: CDR1 MNHEY, CDR2 SMNVEV (reference sequence). V was trimmed by 6 bases and J by 6 bases, leaving 11 bases between them. This CDR3 has 12 amino acids. In DNA, the CDR3 is TGTGCCAGCAGCGGGGGGCGGGCTGAAGCTTTCTTT. This encodes CASSGGRAEAFF.

This chain joins TRBV28 and TRBJ2-1; no clear D. The V gene's germline CDR1 is MDHEN and CDR2 SYDVKM. The CDR3 runs 16 residues. Trimming shortened V by 1 base and J by 5 bases, and 15 bases separated the two germline ends. As DNA, the CDR3 is TGTGCCAGCAGTTTATCCCTAAAGGCTTACGACAATGAGCAGTTCTTC. Encoded protein: CASSLSLKAYDNEQFF. The complete variable domain, with remaining parts taken from reference TRBV28 and TRBJ2-1, reads DVKVTQSSRYLVKRTGEKVFLECVQDMDHENMFWYRQDPGLGLRLIYFSYDVKMKEKGDIPEGYSVSREKKERFSLILESASTNQTSMYLCASSLSLKAYDNEQFFGPGTRLTVL.

The chain carries TRBV14 and TRBJ1-5; D gene uncertain. Per the germline V gene, CDR1 is SGHDN and CDR2 is FVKESK. V dropped 0 bases and J dropped 5 bases, with 5 bases sitting between them. The CDR3 runs to 13 residues. CDR3 coding DNA: TGTGCCAGCAGCCAAGATCAGTATCAGCCCCAGCATTTT. Translated: CASSQDQYQPQHF.

The chain employs TRBV18 and TRBJ2-7; tentatively, D is TRBD2 (5 bases). V gave up 6 bases and J gave up 0 bases, with 15 bases separating them. CDR1 is KGHSH and CDR2 is LQKENI in the germline V gene. The CDR3 has 15 amino acids. The CDR3, as DNA: TGTGCCAGCTCCAACGTCGGGGTGATCTCCTACGAGCAGTACTTC. As protein: CASSNVGVISYEQYF.

The rearrangement links TRBV5-6 to TRBJ2-2; TRBD1 matches 11 bases. Per germline, CDR1 SGHDT and CDR2 YYEEEE. The CDR3 has 18 amino acids. The ends lost 3 bases at V and 5 bases at J; junction bases unmatched: 12. Written as DNA, the CDR3 is TGTGCCAGCAGCTACCGGAAGACCGGGACAGGGGGAACCGGGGAGCTGTTTTTT. It is translated as CASSYRKTGTGGTGELFF.

Comment on this clone: Different DNA sequences within this sample yield the same CDR3. The rearrangement links TRBV29-1 to TRBJ1-3; D unclear. CDR3 size: 12 residues. Trimming pared 4 bases from V and 3 bases from J, leaving 7 bases between. The germline V gene encodes CDR1 SQVTM and CDR2 ANQGSEA. The CDR3 sequence: CSVGRSGNTIYF. CDR3 sequence (DNA): TGCAGCGTTGGGAGAAGTGGAAACACCATATATTTT.